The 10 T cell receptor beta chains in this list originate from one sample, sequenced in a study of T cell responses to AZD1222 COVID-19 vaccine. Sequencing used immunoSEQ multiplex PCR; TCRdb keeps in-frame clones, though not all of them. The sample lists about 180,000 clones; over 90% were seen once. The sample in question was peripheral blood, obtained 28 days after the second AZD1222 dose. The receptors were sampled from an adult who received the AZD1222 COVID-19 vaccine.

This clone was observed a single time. CDR3 in DNA: TGTGCCAGCAGTCTTTGGACTAGCGGGGGTGGCTACGAGCAGTACTTC. Translation: CASSLWTSGGGYEQYF. The rearrangement joins TRBV6-2 or TRBV6-3 to TRBJ2-7; TRBD2 agrees at 13 bases. This CDR3 spans 16 amino acids. Per the germline V gene, CDR1 is MNHEY and CDR2 is SVGEGT. The junction had 7 bases not matched to a gene; V was cut back by 5 bases and J by 3 bases.

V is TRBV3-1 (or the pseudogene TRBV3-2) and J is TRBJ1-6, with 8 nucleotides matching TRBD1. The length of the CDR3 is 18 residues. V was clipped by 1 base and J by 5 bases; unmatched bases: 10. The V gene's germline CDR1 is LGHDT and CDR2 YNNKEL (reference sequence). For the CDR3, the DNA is TGTGCCAGCAGCCAAGTAGTCAGGGGGCTCCACGATAATTCACCCCTCCACTTT. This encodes CASSQVVRGLHDNSPLHF.

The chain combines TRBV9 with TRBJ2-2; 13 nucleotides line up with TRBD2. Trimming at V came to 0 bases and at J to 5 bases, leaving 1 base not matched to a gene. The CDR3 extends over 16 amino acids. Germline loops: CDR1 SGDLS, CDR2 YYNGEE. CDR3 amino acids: CASSVGTSGRTGELFF. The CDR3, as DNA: TGTGCCAGCAGCGTAGGGACTAGCGGGAGAACCGGGGAGCTGTTTTTT.

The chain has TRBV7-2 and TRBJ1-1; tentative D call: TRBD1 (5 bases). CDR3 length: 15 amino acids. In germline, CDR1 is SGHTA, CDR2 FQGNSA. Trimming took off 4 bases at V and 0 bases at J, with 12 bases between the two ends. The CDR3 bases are TGTGCCAGCAGCTCCTCCGGGACGGTGAACACTGAAGCTTTCTTT. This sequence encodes CASSSSGTVNTEAFF.

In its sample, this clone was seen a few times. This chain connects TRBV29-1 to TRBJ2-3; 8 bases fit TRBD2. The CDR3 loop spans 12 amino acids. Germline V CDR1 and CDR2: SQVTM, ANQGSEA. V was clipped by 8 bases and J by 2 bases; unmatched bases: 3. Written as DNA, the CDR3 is TGCAGCATAGCGGGATTCACAGATACGCAGTATTTT. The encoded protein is CSIAGFTDTQYF.

DNA of the CDR3: TGTGCCAGCAGCTTCGACCAAGAGACCCAGTACTTC. It encodes CASSFDQETQYF. V gene TRBV5-6 combines with J gene TRBJ2-5; D remains unclear. Per the germline V gene, CDR1 is SGHDT and CDR2 is YYEEEE. V lost 2 bases and J lost 0, with 2 bases in between. The CDR3 is 12 residues long.

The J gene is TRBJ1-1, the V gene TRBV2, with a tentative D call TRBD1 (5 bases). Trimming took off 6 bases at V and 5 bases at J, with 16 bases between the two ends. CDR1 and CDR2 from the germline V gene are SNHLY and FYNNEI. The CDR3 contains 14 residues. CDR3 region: CASSSNPGSTEAFF. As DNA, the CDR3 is TGTGCCAGCAGCAGCAACCCAGGGAGTACTGAAGCTTTCTTT.

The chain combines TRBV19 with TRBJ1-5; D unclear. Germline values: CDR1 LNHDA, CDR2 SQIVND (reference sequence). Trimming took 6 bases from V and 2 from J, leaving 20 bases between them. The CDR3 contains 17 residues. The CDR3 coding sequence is TGTGCCAGTAGCTATAATCCCGCCGGGCCGGGCAATCAGCCCCAGCATTTT. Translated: CASSYNPAGPGNQPQHF.

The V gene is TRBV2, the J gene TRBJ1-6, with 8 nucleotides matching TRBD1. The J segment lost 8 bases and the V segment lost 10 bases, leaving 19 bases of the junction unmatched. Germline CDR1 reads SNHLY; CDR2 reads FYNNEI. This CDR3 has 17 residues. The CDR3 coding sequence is TGTGCCACCATCGGACAGGGAGTTCCGACGTCAGATTCACCCCTCCACTTT. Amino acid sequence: CATIGQGVPTSDSPLHF. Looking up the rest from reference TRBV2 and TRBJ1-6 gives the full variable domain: EPEVTQTPSHQVTQMGQEVILRCVPISNHLYFYWYRQILGQKVEFLVSFYNNEISEKSEIFDDQFSVERPDGSNFTLKIRSTKLEDSAMYFCATIGQGVPTSDSPLHFGNGTRLTVT.

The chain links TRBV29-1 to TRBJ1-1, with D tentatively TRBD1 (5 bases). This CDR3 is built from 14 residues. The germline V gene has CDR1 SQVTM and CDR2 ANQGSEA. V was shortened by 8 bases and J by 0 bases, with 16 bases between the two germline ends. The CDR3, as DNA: TGCAGCTCGGGGGACGGGAGAATGAACACTGAAGCTTTCTTT. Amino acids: CSSGDGRMNTEAFF.